Below, 3 T cell receptor beta chains from the same sample are listed, as sequenced in a study of beta chain features in type 1 diabetes. Expressed TCRB transcripts were sequenced after all isolated RNA was converted to cDNA. Data came from immunoSEQ multiplex PCR; TCRdb stores just in-frame clones and leaves some out. This sample has fewer than 250,000 clones; roughly two thirds occur once, and the top ten carry 0.053%. The sequenced sample consisted of naive CD4+ T cells from blood. The receptor set was obtained from a man aged 25 to 45 in good health.

V is TRBV7-2 and J is TRBJ2-4; the match to TRBD2 covers 10 bases. With 5 bases clipped from V and 0 bases from J, the junction kept 7 bases outside the gene matches. Germline lookup yields CDR1 SGHTA and CDR2 FQGNSA. The CDR3 has 17 residues. The CDR3 nucleotides read TGTGCCAGCAGCCCCAGGACTAGCGGCAGAGCCAAAAACATTCAGTACTTC. Its translation is CASSPRTSGRAKNIQYF.

This clone was detected only a few times. The chain joins TRBV30 to TRBJ2-1; D remains ambiguous. Germline assignment: CDR1 GTSNPN and CDR2 SVGIG (reference sequence). The CDR3 contains 13 residues. Trimming cost V 4 bases and J 3 bases, with 10 bases left between them. CDR3 protein: CAWKRLSYNEQFF. CDR3 coding DNA: TGTGCCTGGAAAAGGCTCAGCTACAATGAGCAGTTCTTC.

The chain carries TRBV2 and TRBJ2-7; D ambiguous. The CDR3 contains 15 residues. Germline assignment: CDR1 SNHLY and CDR2 FYNNEI. V gave up 3 bases and J gave up 3 bases, with 15 bases separating them. The CDR3 DNA sequence: TGTGCCAGCAGTGATCGGGCCCATCTTATCTACGAGCAGTACTTC. Translating it yields CASSDRAHLIYEQYF.